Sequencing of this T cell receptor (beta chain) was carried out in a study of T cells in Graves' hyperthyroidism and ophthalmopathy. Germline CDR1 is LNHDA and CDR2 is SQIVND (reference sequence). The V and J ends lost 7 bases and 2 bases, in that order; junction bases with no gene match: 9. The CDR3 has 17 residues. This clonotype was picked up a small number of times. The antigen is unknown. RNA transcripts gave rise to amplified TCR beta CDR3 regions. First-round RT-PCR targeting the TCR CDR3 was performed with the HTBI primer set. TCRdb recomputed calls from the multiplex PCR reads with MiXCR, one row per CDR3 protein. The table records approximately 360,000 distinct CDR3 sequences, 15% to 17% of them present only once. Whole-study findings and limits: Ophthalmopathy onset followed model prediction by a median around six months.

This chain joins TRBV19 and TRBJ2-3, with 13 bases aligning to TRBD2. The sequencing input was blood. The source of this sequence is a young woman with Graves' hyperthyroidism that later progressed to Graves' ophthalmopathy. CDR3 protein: CASTPPGLAGNTDTQYF. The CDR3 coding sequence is TGTGCCAGTACCCCCCCGGGACTAGCGGGAAACACAGATACGCAGTATTTT.